This T cell receptor (beta chain) was sequenced in a study of CXCR3-negative and CXCR3-positive naive CD8 T cells. On this clonotype: The antigen remains unidentified.

General study points: CXCR3-negative naive cells had less hydrophobic TRB CDR3s than did CXCR3-positive naive cells.

The V gene's germline CDR1 is SEHNR and CDR2 FQNEAQ (reference sequence). The CDR3 spans 13 residues. cDNA libraries for TRB were generated by 5' RACE incorporating UMI labels. From its re-call of the 5' RACE reads, TCRdb lists each CDR3 protein once, without DNA. The sample data list around 160,000 distinct CDR3 sequences. J is TRBJ1-2 and V is TRBV7-9. The source is a human donor in good health. Some clones in this sample may be carry-over from other donors' samples. Sequenced: naive CXCR3+ CD8+ T cells from blood. Regarding subset: CD45RO-CCR7+CD27+CD95- naive CD8+ T cells expressing CXCR3 (TNR3+). The chain's CDR3 is CASSLEEGNGYTF.